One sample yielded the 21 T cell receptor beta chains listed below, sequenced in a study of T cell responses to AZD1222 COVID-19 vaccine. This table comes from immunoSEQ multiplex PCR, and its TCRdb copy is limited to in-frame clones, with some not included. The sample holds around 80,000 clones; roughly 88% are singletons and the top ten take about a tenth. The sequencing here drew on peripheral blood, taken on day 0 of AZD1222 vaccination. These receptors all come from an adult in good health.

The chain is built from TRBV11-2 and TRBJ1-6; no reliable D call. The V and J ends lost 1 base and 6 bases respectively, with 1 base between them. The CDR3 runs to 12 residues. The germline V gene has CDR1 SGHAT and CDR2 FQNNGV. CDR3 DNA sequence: TGTGCCAGCAGCTTAGCTAATTCACCCCTCCACTTT. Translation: CASSLANSPLHF.

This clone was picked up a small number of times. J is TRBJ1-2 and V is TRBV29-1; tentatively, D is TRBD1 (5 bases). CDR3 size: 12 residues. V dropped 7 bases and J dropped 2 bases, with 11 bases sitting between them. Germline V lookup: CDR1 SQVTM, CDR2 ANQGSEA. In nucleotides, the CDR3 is TGCAGCGCTACGCGGGGCAACTATGGCTACACCTTC. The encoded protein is CSATRGNYGYTF. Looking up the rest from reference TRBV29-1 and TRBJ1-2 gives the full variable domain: SAVISQKPSRDICQRGTSLTIQCQVDSQVTMMFWYRQQPGQSLTLIATANQGSEATYESGFVIDKFPISRPNLTFSTLTVSNMSPEDSSIYLCSATRGNYGYTFGSGTRLTVV.

The CDR3 is CASSSQRDGHNEQFF. The CDR3 bases are TGTGCCAGCAGCTCCCAGCGGGATGGCCACAATGAGCAGTTCTTC. V gene TRBV11-3 combines with J gene TRBJ2-1; 7 nucleotides match TRBD2. The V gene's germline CDR1 is SGHNT and CDR2 YENEEA. The V and J ends lost 4 bases and 5 bases, in that order; junction bases with no gene match: 8. This CDR3 has 15 amino acids.

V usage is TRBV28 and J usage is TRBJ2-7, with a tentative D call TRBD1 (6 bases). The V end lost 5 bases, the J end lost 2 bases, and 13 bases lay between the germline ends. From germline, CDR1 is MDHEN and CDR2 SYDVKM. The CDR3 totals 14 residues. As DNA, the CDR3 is TGTGCCAGCAGTCTTCGACAGGCGCCCTACGAGCAGTACTTC. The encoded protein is CASSLRQAPYEQYF.

The CDR3 sequence: CASRPDSEPNYGYTF. CDR3 coding DNA: TGTGCCAGCCGACCGGACAGCGAACCTAACTATGGCTACACCTTC. The chain has TRBV2 and TRBJ1-2; D is perhaps TRBD1 (6 bases). Deletions cut 8 bases from V and 0 bases from J, with 16 bases between. The CDR3 sequence is 15 residues long. The germline gives CDR1 SNHLY, CDR2 FYNNEI.

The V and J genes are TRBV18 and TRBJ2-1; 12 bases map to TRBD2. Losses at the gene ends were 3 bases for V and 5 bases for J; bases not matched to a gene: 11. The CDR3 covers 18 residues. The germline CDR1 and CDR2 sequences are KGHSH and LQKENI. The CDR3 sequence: CASSPSSGGAEQNNEQFF. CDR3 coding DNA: TGTGCCAGCTCACCCTCTAGCGGGGGGGCCGAGCAAAACAATGAGCAGTTCTTC.

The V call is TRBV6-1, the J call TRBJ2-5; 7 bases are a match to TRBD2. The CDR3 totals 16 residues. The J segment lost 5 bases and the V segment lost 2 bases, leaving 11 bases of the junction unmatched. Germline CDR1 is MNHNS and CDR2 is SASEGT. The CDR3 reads CASSEFGWEGLETQYF. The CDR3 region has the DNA TGTGCCAGCAGTGAATTTGGGTGGGAGGGATTGGAGACCCAGTACTTC.

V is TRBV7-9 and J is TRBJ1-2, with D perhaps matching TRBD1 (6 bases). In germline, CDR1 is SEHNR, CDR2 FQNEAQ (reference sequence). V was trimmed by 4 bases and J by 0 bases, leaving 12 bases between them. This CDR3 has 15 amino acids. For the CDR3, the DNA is TGTGCCAGCAGCTCCGGACAGACAACTAACTATGGCTACACCTTC. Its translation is CASSSGQTTNYGYTF.

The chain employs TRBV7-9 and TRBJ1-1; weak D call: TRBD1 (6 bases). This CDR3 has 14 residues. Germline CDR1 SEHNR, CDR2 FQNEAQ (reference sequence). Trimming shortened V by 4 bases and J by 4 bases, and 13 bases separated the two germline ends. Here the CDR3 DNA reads TGTGCCAGCAGCTCATACAGGGACGGCACTGAAGCTTTCTTT. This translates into CASSSYRDGTEAFF.

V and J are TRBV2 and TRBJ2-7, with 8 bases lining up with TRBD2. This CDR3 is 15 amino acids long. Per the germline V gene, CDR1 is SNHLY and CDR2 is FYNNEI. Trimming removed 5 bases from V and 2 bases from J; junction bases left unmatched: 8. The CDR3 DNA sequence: TGTGCCAGCAGTAATAAGGGACTAGGGACCTACGAGCAGTACTTC. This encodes CASSNKGLGTYEQYF.

The CDR3 bases are TGTGCCACCAGTGACCCGACAGGGTTACAGCCCCAGCATTTT. This gives the protein CATSDPTGLQPQHF. V is TRBV24-1 and J is TRBJ1-5, with TRBD1 identical over 7 bases. This CDR3 is built from 14 residues. V was pared by 4 bases and J by 7 bases, with 6 bases of the junction left unmatched. Looked up from germline, CDR1 is KGHDR and CDR2 is SFDVKD.

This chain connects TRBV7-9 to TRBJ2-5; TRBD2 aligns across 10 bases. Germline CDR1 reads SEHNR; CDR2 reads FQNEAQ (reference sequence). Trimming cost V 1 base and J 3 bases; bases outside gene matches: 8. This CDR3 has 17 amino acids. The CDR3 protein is CASSLVLAGKGKETQYF. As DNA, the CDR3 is TGTGCCAGCAGCTTAGTACTAGCGGGAAAGGGTAAAGAGACCCAGTACTTC.

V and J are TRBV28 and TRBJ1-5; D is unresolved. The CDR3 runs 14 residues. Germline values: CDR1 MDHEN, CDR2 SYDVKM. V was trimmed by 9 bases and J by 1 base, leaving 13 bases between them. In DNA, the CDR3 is TGTGCCAGTGGGTATCCCGAAAGCAATCAGCCCCAGCATTTT. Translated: CASGYPESNQPQHF.

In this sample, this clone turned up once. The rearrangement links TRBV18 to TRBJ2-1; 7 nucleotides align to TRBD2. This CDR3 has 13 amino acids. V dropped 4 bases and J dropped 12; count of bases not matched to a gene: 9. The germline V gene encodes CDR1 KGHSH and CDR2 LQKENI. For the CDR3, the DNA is TGTGCCAGCTCACAGGAAGCGGGGACCTTGCAGTTCTTC. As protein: CASSQEAGTLQFF. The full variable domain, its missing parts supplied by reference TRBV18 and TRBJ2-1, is NAGVMQNPRHLVRRRGQEARLRCSPMKGHSHVYWYRQLPEEGLKFMVYLQKENIIDESGMPKERFSAEFPKEGPSILRIQQVVRGDSAAYFCASSQEAGTLQFFGPGTRLTVL.

The CDR3 sequence: CASSPPGGSGANVLTF. In DNA, the CDR3 is TGTGCCAGCTCACCACCGGGAGGCTCTGGGGCCAACGTCCTGACTTTC. This chain uses TRBV18 with TRBJ2-6; possible D gene TRBD2, 6 bases. This CDR3 comprises 16 residues. The V end lost 0 bases, the J end lost 0 bases, and 6 bases lay between the germline ends. Germline V gene lookup returns CDR1 KGHSH and CDR2 LQKENI.

The CDR3 loop is CASSSVESGDTEAFF. CDR3 DNA sequence: TGTGCCAGTAGTTCCGTAGAATCAGGGGACACTGAAGCTTTCTTT. V usage is TRBV19 and J usage is TRBJ1-1; D perhaps matches TRBD1 (6 bases). This CDR3 region has 15 residues. CDR1 LNHDA and CDR2 SQIVND come from the germline V gene (reference sequence). V was pared by 5 bases and J by 3 bases, with 16 bases between. Using reference TRBV19 and TRBJ1-1 for the parts outside the CDR3, the full variable domain is DGGITQSPKYLFRKEGQNVTLSCEQNLNHDAMYWYRQDPGQGLRLIYYSQIVNDFQKGDIAEGYSVSREKKESFPLTVTSAQKNPTAFYLCASSSVESGDTEAFFGQGTRLTVV.

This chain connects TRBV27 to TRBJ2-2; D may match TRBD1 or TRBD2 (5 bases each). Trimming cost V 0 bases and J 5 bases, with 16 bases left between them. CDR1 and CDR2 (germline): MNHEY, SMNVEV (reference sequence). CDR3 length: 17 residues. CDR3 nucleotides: TGTGCCAGCAGTTTATCGAGTTGGGGGTTTGGTACCGGGGAGCTGTTTTTT. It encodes CASSLSSWGFGTGELFF.

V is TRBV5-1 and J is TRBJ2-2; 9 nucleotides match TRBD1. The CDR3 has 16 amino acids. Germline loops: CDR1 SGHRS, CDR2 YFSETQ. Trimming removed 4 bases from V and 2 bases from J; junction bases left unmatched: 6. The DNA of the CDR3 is TGCGCCAGCAGCAGCACAGGGGGCGGAAACACCGGGGAGCTGTTTTTT. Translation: CASSSTGGGNTGELFF.

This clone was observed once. CDR3 sequence (DNA): TGCAGCGTGGCTAGCGGGAGCGGGACAGATACGCAGTATTTT. This sequence encodes CSVASGSGTDTQYF. The chain couples TRBV29-1 to TRBJ2-3; 10 bases match TRBD2. The V and J ends lost 6 bases and 3 bases, in that order; junction bases with no gene match: 6. The CDR3 consists of 14 residues. Germline CDR1 reads SQVTM; CDR2 reads ANQGSEA.

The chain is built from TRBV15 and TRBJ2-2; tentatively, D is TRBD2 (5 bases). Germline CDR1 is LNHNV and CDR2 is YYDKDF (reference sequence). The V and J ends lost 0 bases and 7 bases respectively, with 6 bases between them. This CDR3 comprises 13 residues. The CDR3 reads CATSRDGVGELFF. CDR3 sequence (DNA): TGTGCCACCAGCAGAGACGGGGTCGGGGAGCTGTTTTTT. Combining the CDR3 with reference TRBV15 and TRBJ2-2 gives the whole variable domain DAMVIQNPRYQVTQFGKPVTLSCSQTLNHNVMYWYQQKSSQAPKLLFHYYDKDFNNEADTPDNFQSRRPNTSFCFLDIRSPGLGDTAMYLCATSRDGVGELFFGEGSRLTVL.

In nucleotides, the CDR3 is TGTGCCAGCAGCCAATCCGGATCGGTAGAAGCTTTCTTT. Its translation: CASSQSGSVEAFF. This sequence joins TRBV16 and TRBJ1-1; D unresolved. The CDR3 is 13 amino acids. V gave up 0 bases and J gave up 8 bases, with 10 bases separating them. Germline CDR1 and CDR2: KGHSY and FQNENV.